The clone carrying this T cell receptor beta chain was seen a single time. These data originate in a study of CD8+CD57+ T cells in acquired aplastic anemia. CD8+CD57+ cell expansion had been shown by flow cytometry in patients chosen for sequencing. TCR beta VDJ and CDR3 profiles were obtained from a genomic DNA template. TCRdb itself ran the reads through MiXCR, one entry per CDR3 protein. The sample lists about 180,000 distinct CDR3 sequences, 48% occurring once. The V gene's germline CDR1 is SGDLS and CDR2 YYNGEE. The CDR3 consists of 13 residues. V was cut by 0 bases and J by 5 bases, with 9 bases left in between.

This clonotype was sampled from a human donor with aplastic anemia. Material for sequencing was sorted CD4+, CD8+, or CD8+CD57+ T cells (not recorded which) from PBMCs. The V call is TRBV9, the J call TRBJ2-7, with D tentatively TRBD2 (5 bases). The CDR3 loop is CASSVGGSHEQYF. The CDR3 DNA is TGTGCCAGCAGCGTAGGAGGGTCCCACGAGCAGTACTTC.